One and the same sample provided the 16 T cell receptor beta chains below, sequenced in a study of memory CD4+ T cells and cytomegalovirus serostatus. Libraries were prepared by immunoSEQ multiplex PCR; TCRdb keeps only in-frame clonotypes and omits some of them. The sample lists roughly 56,000 clones, over 80% occurring once. The sort gate was single viable CD3+CD4+CD8-CD45RO+ cells for memory CD4+ T cells. Sequenced input: memory CD4+ T cells from blood. These receptors came from an adult in good health and CMV-seronegative.

This sequence joins TRBV18 and TRBJ2-7; D is possibly TRBD2 (6 bases). V was clipped by 0 bases and J by 2 bases, with 8 bases between them. The length of the CDR3 is 14 residues. The germline gives CDR1 KGHSH, CDR2 LQKENI. The CDR3 sequence is CASSPPSGTYEQYF. CDR3 in DNA: TGTGCCAGCTCACCACCTAGCGGAACCTACGAGCAGTACTTC.

The V and J genes are TRBV19 and TRBJ1-2; D ambiguous. Germline CDR1 and CDR2: LNHDA and SQIVND (reference sequence). The V end lost 4 bases, the J end lost 4 bases, and 16 bases lay between the germline ends. The CDR3 extends over 15 amino acids. CDR3 region: CASSSEHRNSYGYTF. CDR3 bases: TGTGCCAGTAGTAGCGAGCACCGAAACTCCTATGGCTACACCTTC.

The chain joins TRBV29-1 to TRBJ2-7, with 7 nucleotides matching TRBD1. This CDR3 is 13 amino acids long. Germline loops: CDR1 SQVTM, CDR2 ANQGSEA. The V and J ends lost 6 bases and 0 bases, in that order; junction bases with no gene match: 5. CDR3 region: CSVIQGNSYEQYF. In nucleotides, the CDR3 is TGCAGCGTAATACAGGGGAACTCCTACGAGCAGTACTTC.

A few counts support this clone. CDR3 DNA sequence: TGTGCTAGTGGTTTGGTACTCACAGCGACTCACGGCCCTCTAGAGAACACCGGGGAGCTGTTTTTT. It translates to CASGLVLTATHGPLENTGELFF. This rearrangement joins TRBV12-5 to TRBJ2-2; D gene ambiguous. The germline V gene encodes CDR1 LGHNT and CDR2 FRNRAP. The germline V and J ends were trimmed by 0 bases and 1 base, with 27 bases remaining between them. CDR3 size: 22 residues.

The V and J genes are TRBV9 and TRBJ2-5, with D possibly being TRBD1 (6 bases). Deletions cut 6 bases from V and 4 bases from J, with 13 bases between. CDR1 and CDR2 from the germline V gene are SGDLS and YYNGEE. This CDR3 contains 13 residues. For the CDR3, the DNA is TGTGCCAGCAACGACTTACAGGGAGAGACCCAGTACTTC. Translation: CASNDLQGETQYF.

About this clone: Other DNA sequences in the same sample also yield this CDR3. The CDR3: CASSPGETQYF. CDR3 sequence (DNA): TGTGCCAGCTCACCAGGGGAGACCCAGTACTTC. This chain connects TRBV18 to TRBJ2-5, with D uncertain. Trimming took 2 bases from V and 5 from J, leaving 3 bases between them. Germline loops: CDR1 KGHSH, CDR2 LQKENI. The CDR3 has 11 amino acids. Variable domain in full (rest from reference TRBV18 and TRBJ2-5): NAGVMQNPRHLVRRRGQEARLRCSPMKGHSHVYWYRQLPEEGLKFMVYLQKENIIDESGMPKERFSAEFPKEGPSILRIQQVVRGDSAAYFCASSPGETQYFGPGTRLLVL.

CDR3 sequence reads: CASSPTTDTQYF. CDR3 in DNA: TGTGCCAGCAGCCCGACGACAGATACGCAGTATTTT. The V and J genes are TRBV14 and TRBJ2-3; D is unclear. Trimming took 4 bases from V and 3 from J, leaving 5 bases between them. CDR3 length: 12 amino acids. Looked up from germline, CDR1 is SGHDN and CDR2 is FVKESK. Using reference TRBV14 and TRBJ2-3 for the parts outside the CDR3, the full variable domain is EAGVTQFPSHSVIEKGQTVTLRCDPISGHDNLYWYRRVMGKEIKFLLHFVKESKQDESGMPNNRFLAERTGGTYSTLKVQPAELEDSGVYFCASSPTTDTQYFGPGTRLTVL.

This chain connects TRBV6-5 to TRBJ1-1; possible D gene TRBD1, 5 bases. The CDR3 totals 14 residues. V was pared by 2 bases and J by 10 bases, with 17 bases between. Germline V CDR1 and CDR2: MNHEY, SVGAGI. In nucleotides, the CDR3 is TGTGCCAGCAGTTACATCCGGGACCCCCTGACAGCTTTCTTT. Translated: CASSYIRDPLTAFF.

This clone was recorded only once. The chain is built from TRBV6-6 and TRBJ1-5; a weak D match, TRBD1 (6 bases). Germline V gives CDR1 MNHNY, CDR2 SVGAGI (reference sequence). Trimming pared 10 bases from V and 3 bases from J, leaving 10 bases between. The CDR3 spans 12 residues. CDR3 protein: CAIKGDNQPQHF. In nucleotides, the CDR3 is TGTGCCATAAAGGGGGACAATCAGCCCCAGCATTTT.

The rearrangement uses TRBV11-2 and TRBJ1-4; 7 bases align to TRBD1. Per germline, CDR1 SGHAT and CDR2 FQNNGV. The CDR3 extends over 15 amino acids. V lost 1 base and J lost 6; bases outside the gene matches: 5. CDR3 sequence (DNA): TGTGCCAGCAGCTTAGTACAGGGGTTACATGAAAAACTGTTTTTT. Amino acid sequence: CASSLVQGLHEKLFF.

The chain carries TRBV30 and TRBJ2-1, with 7 bases matching TRBD2. This CDR3 contains 15 residues. The V and J ends lost 5 bases and 8 bases, in that order; junction bases with no gene match: 15. The V gene's germline CDR1 is GTSNPN and CDR2 SVGIG (reference sequence). The CDR3 protein is CAWGWGGAGGDEQFF. The CDR3 bases are TGTGCCTGGGGATGGGGAGGGGCCGGCGGTGATGAGCAGTTCTTC.

J is TRBJ1-3 and V is TRBV9; TRBD1 is a possible D gene (5 bases). Germline V gene data show CDR1 as SGDLS and CDR2 as YYNGEE. The CDR3 extends over 19 amino acids. Trimming stripped 0 bases from V and 0 bases from J, with 19 bases between. CDR3 DNA sequence: TGTGCCAGCAGCGTAGCTCTTGGCGGACGGACACACTCTGGAAACACCATATATTTT. Its translation: CASSVALGGRTHSGNTIYF.

This clone was detected a few times. V gene TRBV5-4 combines with J gene TRBJ2-2; D may match TRBD1 or TRBD2 (5 bases each). This CDR3 contains 15 residues. V was cut by 3 bases and J by 1 base, with 10 bases left in between. Germline-derived CDR1 and CDR2 are SGHNT and YYREEE (reference sequence). CDR3 amino acids: CASSSLGQNTGELFF. CDR3 DNA sequence: TGTGCCAGCAGCTCACTAGGACAGAACACCGGGGAGCTGTTTTTT.

The CDR3 DNA sequence: TGTGCCAGCAGTGAAGGAGACAGACGCACTGAAGCTTTCTTT. Protein product: CASSEGDRRTEAFF. The gene calls are TRBV6-1 and TRBJ1-1, with D possibly TRBD1 on 5 matching bases. The CDR3 loop spans 14 amino acids. Trimming left V 1 base short and J 4 bases short, with 10 bases between. CDR1 MNHNS and CDR2 SASEGT come from the germline V gene.

This clone has just one count. The genes are TRBV11-2 and TRBJ2-2; TRBD2 matches 7 bases. Germline CDR1 SGHAT, CDR2 FQNNGV. V trimming: 2 bases; J trimming: 3 bases; junction bases outside the gene matches: 3. The CDR3 consists of 15 residues. The CDR3 spells CASSLQGGYTGELFF. The DNA of the CDR3 is TGTGCCAGCAGCTTACAGGGAGGGTACACCGGGGAGCTGTTTTTT.

The chain couples TRBV7-2 to TRBJ1-4; 7 bases fit TRBD1. Germline lookup yields CDR1 SGHTA and CDR2 FQGNSA. The CDR3 length is 14 residues. Unmatched junction bases numbered 4, after V lost 5 bases and J lost 4 bases. In DNA form, the CDR3 reads TGTGCCAGCAGCCCGGACAGGTTTAATGAAAAACTGTTTTTT. Its protein is CASSPDRFNEKLFF.